The clone carrying this T cell receptor beta chain was detected ten times or more. Its antigen is unknown. This entry is derived from a study of Graves' ophthalmopathy and Graves' hyperthyroidism. Amplified TCR beta CDR3 regions were obtained using RNA transcripts as template. RT-PCR was first run with HTBI primers, then multiplex PCR in a second round. TCRdb redid the calling of the multiplex PCR reads with MiXCR, one entry per CDR3 protein. The sample lists about 400,000 distinct CDR3 sequences; approximately 15% were seen once. Overall study results and limits: A roughly 81% specificity and just under 90% sensitivity were achieved by a 13-signature model that separated ophthalmopathy from stable hyperthyroidism. For predicting ophthalmopathy progression, the model had 70.59% sensitivity and 72.22% specificity. Blood also harbored most expanded thyroid clonotypes above 0.001 frequency.

This TCR came from a woman between 18 and 29 years old with stable Graves' hyperthyroidism. Sequencing was carried out using peripheral blood.

The chain's CDR3 is CATSDFSSGGGETQYF. CDR3 sequence (DNA): TGTGCCACCAGTGATTTCTCGAGCGGTGGAGGAGAGACCCAGTACTTC. The chain combines TRBV24-1 with TRBJ2-5; TRBD2 might be the D (5 bases). The germline V and J ends were trimmed by 1 base and 4 bases, with 15 bases remaining between them. The CDR3 loop spans 16 amino acids. From germline, CDR1 is KGHDR and CDR2 SFDVKD.